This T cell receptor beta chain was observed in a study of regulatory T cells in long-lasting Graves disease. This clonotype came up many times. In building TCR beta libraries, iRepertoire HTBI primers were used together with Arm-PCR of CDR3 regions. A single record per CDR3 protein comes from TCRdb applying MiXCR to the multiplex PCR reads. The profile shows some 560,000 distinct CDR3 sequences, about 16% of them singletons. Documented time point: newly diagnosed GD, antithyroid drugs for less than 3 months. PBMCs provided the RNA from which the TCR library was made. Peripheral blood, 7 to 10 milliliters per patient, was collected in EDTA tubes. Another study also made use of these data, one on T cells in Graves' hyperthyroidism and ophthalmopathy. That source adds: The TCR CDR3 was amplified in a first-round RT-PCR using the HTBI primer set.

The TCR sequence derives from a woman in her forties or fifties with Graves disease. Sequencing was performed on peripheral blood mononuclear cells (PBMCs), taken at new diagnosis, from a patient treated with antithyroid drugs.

The CDR3 sequence is CASSPKPGTYEQYF. CDR3 nucleotides: TGTGCCAGCTCACCAAAGCCCGGTACCTACGAGCAGTACTTC. The V and J genes are TRBV18 and TRBJ2-7; D uncertain. This CDR3 contains 14 residues. Germline assignment: CDR1 KGHSH and CDR2 LQKENI. Trimming took 2 bases from V and 2 from J, leaving 10 bases between them.